The 8 T cell receptor beta chains below were found in one sample sequenced in a study of regulatory T cells in long-lasting Graves disease. Time point in this sample: persistent/refractory GD, antithyroid drugs over 5 years with positive TRAb. There was RNA extracted from PBMCs, and the TCR library was made from it. Sequencing libraries for TCR beta were prepared with iRepertoire HTBI primers and Arm-PCR of CDR3 regions. TCRdb passed the multiplex PCR reads through MiXCR, listing each CDR3 protein once. The table records 400,000 to 500,000 distinct CDR3 sequences, roughly 23% of them present only once. The sample in question was peripheral blood mononuclear cells (PBMCs), obtained when the disease was refractory, from a patient treated with antithyroid drugs. Every receptor here comes from a female donor with Graves disease.

The V gene is TRBV29-1, the J gene TRBJ2-1; D is unclear. Looked up from germline, CDR1 is SQVTM and CDR2 is ANQGSEA. V was clipped by 1 base and J by 0 bases, with 10 bases between them. The CDR3 runs 15 residues. CDR3 residues: CSVEGGSASYNEQFF. The CDR3 DNA reads as TGCAGCGTTGAAGGGGGAAGTGCCTCCTACAATGAGCAGTTCTTC.

The rearrangement links TRBV27 to TRBJ2-3; D is undetermined. The CDR3 extends over 15 amino acids. Germline-derived CDR1 and CDR2 are MNHEY and SMNVEV (reference sequence). V lost 5 bases, J lost 0 bases, and 12 bases lay in between. The CDR3 spells CASSTYLYSTDTQYF. CDR3 nucleotides: TGTGCCAGCAGTACCTACTTGTATAGCACAGATACGCAGTATTTT.

This clonotype appeared many times. CDR3 loop: CASSPGTNEQFF. The DNA of the CDR3 is TGTGCCAGCTCACCTGGGACGAATGAGCAGTTCTTC. This chain joins TRBV18 and TRBJ2-1, with D perhaps matching TRBD1 or TRBD2 (5 bases each). This CDR3 spans 12 amino acids. Trimming pared 3 bases from V and 7 bases from J, leaving 7 bases between. The germline V gene has CDR1 KGHSH and CDR2 LQKENI.

This clonotype occurred many times. The chain links TRBV29-1 to TRBJ1-1; D uncertain. CDR1 is SQVTM, CDR2 ANQGSEA, per germline. The V end lost 5 bases, the J end lost 0 bases, and 10 bases lay between the germline ends. The CDR3 totals 13 residues. The CDR3 coding sequence is TGCAGCGTTTCTAGCGTACTGAACACTGAAGCTTTCTTT. Protein sequence: CSVSSVLNTEAFF.

This clonotype was seen ten or more times. The chain employs TRBV28 and TRBJ1-6, with D possibly being TRBD1 (6 bases). CDR3 length equals 15 residues. The germline V gene has CDR1 MDHEN and CDR2 SYDVKM. The V gene lost 6 bases and the J gene lost 7 bases, with 16 bases spanning the gap. CDR3 protein: CASSQIRTANSPLHF. The CDR3, as DNA: TGTGCCAGCAGCCAGATCCGGACAGCCAATTCACCCCTCCACTTT.

This clonotype has more than one count but fewer than ten. V and J are TRBV19 and TRBJ2-1, with 10 bases fitting TRBD1. Germline values: CDR1 LNHDA, CDR2 SQIVND (reference sequence). The CDR3 has 15 amino acids. J was trimmed by 8 bases and V by 5 bases; bases with no gene match: 9. This CDR3 is CASSLYMGQGYEQFF. DNA for the CDR3: TGTGCCAGTAGTCTGTACATGGGACAGGGGTATGAGCAGTTCTTC.

Points on this clonotype: It may be a read error: a sequence one base away is much more abundant. This chain joins TRBV28 and TRBJ1-2; possibly TRBD1 for D (5 bases). The V end was cut by 8 bases, the J end by 8 bases, with 12 bases between. Germline-derived CDR1 and CDR2 are MDHEN and SYDVKM. This CDR3 region has 11 residues. This chain's CDR3 is CASEGRLGYTF. In nucleotides, the CDR3 is TGTGCCAGCGAGGGGCGACTCGGCTACACCTTC.

Ten or more counts support this clonotype. The gene calls are TRBV29-1 and TRBJ2-7; TRBD1 aligns across 8 bases. This CDR3 contains 14 residues. V gave up 6 bases and J gave up 5 bases; unmatched junction bases: 12. The germline V gene has CDR1 SQVTM and CDR2 ANQGSEA. CDR3 DNA sequence: TGCAGCGTCCGACTACAGGGGGGTATACACGAGCAGTACTTC. Protein product: CSVRLQGGIHEQYF.